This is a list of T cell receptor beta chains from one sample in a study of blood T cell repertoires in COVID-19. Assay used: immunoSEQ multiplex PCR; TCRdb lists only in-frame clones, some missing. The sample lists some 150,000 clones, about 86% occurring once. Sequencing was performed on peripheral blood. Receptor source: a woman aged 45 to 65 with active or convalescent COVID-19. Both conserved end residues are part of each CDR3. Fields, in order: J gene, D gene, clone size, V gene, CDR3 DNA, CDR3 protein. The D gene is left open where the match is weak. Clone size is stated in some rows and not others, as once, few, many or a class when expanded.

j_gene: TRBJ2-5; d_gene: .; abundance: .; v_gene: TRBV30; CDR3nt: TGTGCCTGGAGTCTCATGCTGGGGGCCGGAGAGACCCAGTACTTC; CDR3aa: CAWSLMLGAGETQYF
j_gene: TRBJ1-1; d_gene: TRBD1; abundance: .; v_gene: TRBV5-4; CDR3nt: TGTGCCAGCAGCTTGGCCTACAGGGGGAACACTGAAGCTTTCTTT; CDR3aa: CASSLAYRGNTEAFF
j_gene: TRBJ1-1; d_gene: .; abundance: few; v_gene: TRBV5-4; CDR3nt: TGTGCCAGCAGCCCCACCCTAGGCACTGAAGCTTTCTTT; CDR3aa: CASSPTLGTEAFF
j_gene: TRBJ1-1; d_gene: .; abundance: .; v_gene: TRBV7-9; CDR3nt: TGTGCCAGCAGCTTCAGGGGCCTGAACACTGAAGCTTTCTTT; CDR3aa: CASSFRGLNTEAFF
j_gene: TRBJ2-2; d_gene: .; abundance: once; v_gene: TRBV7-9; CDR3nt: TGTGCCAGCAGCTACAAGGTGACAGGCGGTCCCGGGGAGCTGTTTTTT; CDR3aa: CASSYKVTGGPGELFF
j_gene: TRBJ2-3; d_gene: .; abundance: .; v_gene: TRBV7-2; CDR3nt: TGTGCCAGCAGCTTCAGAGGATCTAGCACAGATACGCAGTATTTT; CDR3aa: CASSFRGSSTDTQYF
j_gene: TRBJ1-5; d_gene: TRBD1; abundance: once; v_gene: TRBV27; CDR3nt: TGTGCCAGCAGTAGAACCCCGACAGGGTATGGCAATCAGCCCCAGCATTTT; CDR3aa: CASSRTPTGYGNQPQHF
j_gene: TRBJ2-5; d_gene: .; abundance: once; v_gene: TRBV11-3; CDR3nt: TGTGCCAGCAGCCGCGGTAATAGCGGACACAAAGAGACCCAGTACTTC; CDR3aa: CASSRGNSGHKETQYF
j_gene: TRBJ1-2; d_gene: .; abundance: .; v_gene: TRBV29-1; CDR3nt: TGCAGCGTTGTCTACGCTAACTATGGCTACACCTTC; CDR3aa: CSVVYANYGYTF
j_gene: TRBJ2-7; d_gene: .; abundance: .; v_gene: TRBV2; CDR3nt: TGTGCCAGCATCCTAACACCCGCCCCTAGCTACGAGCAGTACTTC; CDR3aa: CASILTPAPSYEQYF
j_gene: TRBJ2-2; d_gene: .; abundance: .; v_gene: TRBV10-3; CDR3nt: TGTGCCATCAGTGAAGAGGGCGGGGAGCTGTTTTTT; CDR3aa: CAISEEGGELFF
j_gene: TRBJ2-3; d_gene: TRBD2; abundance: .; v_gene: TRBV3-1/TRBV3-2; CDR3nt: TGTGCCAGCAGCCAAGGGACTAGCCCCACAGATACGCAGTATTTT; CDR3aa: CASSQGTSPTDTQYF
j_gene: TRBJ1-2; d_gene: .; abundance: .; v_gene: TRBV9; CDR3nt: TGTGCCAGCAGCGTACTACAGGCTAACTATGGCTACACCTTC; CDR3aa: CASSVLQANYGYTF
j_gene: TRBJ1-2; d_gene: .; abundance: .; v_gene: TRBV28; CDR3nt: TGTGCCAGCAGTTCACAGGTTCGGGGCTACACCTTC; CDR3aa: CASSSQVRGYTF
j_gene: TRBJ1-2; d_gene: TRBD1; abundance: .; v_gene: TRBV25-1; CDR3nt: TGTGCCAGCAGTGATTCGGGACAGGCTTATGGCTACACCTTC; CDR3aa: CASSDSGQAYGYTF
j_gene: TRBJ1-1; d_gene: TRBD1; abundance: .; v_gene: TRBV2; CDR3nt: TGTGCCAGCAGGGGGACGGGACAGCTGAACACTGAAGCTTTCTTT; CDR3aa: CASRGTGQLNTEAFF
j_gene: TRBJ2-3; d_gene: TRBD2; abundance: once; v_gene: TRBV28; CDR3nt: TGTGCCAGCAGTCTATCGGCGGGAGGGCAGTATTTT; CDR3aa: CASSLSAGGQYF
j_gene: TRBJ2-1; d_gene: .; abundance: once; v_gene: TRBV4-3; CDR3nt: TGCGCCAGCAGCCAAGATCGTGATAGCGCGGAGGTGGGTGAGCAGTTCTTC; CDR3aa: CASSQDRDSAEVGEQFF
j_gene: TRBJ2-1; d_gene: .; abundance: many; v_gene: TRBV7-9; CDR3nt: TGTGCCAGCAGCCATAGCGGAAGCTCCTACAATGAGCAGTTCTTC; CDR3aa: CASSHSGSSYNEQFF
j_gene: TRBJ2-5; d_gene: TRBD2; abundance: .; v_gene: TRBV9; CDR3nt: TGTGCCAGCAGCGTAGGGGGACTAGCGGGGGCTTTCCAAGAGACCCAGTACTTC; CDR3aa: CASSVGGLAGAFQETQYF
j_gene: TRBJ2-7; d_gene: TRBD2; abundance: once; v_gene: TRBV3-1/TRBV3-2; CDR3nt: TGTGCCAGCAGCCAACCTAGCGGGTACGAGCAGTACTTC; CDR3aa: CASSQPSGYEQYF
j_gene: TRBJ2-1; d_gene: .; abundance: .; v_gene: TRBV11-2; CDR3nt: TGTGCCAGCAGCCACGGGAGCTCCTACAATGAGCAGTTCTTC; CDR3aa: CASSHGSSYNEQFF
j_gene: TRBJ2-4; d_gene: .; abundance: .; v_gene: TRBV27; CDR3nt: TGTGCCAGCAGTTTGCGGGGGCTGGGCAAAAACATTCAGTACTTC; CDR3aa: CASSLRGLGKNIQYF
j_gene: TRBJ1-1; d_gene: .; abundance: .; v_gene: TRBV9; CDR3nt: TGTGCCAGCAGCGTAGATAGGAACACTGAAGCTTTCTTT; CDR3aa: CASSVDRNTEAFF
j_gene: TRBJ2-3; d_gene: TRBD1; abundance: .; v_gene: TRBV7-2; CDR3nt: TGTGCCAGCAGCTACCGTCAGGGGGCAGCGACGCAGTATTTT; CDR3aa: CASSYRQGAATQYF
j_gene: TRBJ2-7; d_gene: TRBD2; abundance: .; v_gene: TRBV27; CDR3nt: TGTGCCAGCAGGGAAGTAGCGGGGATGATCTACGAGCAGTACTTC; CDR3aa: CASREVAGMIYEQYF
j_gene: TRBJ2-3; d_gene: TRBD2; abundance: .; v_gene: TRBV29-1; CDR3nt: TGCAGCGTTGAACCGGCGACCTGGGAGGGGCAGTATTTT; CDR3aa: CSVEPATWEGQYF
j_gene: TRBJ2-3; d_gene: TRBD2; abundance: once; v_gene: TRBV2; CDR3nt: TGTGCCAGCAGTGATACTAGCGGCACAGATACGCAGTATTTT; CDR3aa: CASSDTSGTDTQYF
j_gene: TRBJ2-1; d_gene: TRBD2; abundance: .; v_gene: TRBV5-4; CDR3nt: TGTGCCAGCAGCCCCCGGACTAGCGGATACAATGAGCAGTTCTTC; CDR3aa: CASSPRTSGYNEQFF